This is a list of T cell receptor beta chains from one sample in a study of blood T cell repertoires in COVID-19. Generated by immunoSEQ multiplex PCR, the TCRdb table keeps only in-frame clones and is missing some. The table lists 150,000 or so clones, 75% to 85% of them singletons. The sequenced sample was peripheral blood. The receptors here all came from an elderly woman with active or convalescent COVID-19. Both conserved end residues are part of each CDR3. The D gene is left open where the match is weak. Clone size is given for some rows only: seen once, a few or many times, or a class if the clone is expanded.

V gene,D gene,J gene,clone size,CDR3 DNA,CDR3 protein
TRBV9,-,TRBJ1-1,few,TGTGCCAGCAGCGTAGTGCTATCGGACACTGAAGCTTTCTTT,CASSVVLSDTEAFF
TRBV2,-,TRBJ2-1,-,TGTGCCAGCAGTGAAGAATGGAGCCTGACAGTGTACAATGAGCAGTTCTTC,CASSEEWSLTVYNEQFF
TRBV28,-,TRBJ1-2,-,TGTGCCAGCAGTTCGGTAACCGGCTACACCTTC,CASSSVTGYTF
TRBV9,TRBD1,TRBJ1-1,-,TGTGCCAGCAGCCCGCAAAACAGGGGGCTGACTGAAGCTTTCTTT,CASSPQNRGLTEAFF
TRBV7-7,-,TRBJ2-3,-,TGTGCTAGCAGCTCGGGACAAAGCACAGATACGCAGTATTTT,CASSSGQSTDTQYF
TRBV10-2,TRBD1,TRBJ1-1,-,TGCGCCAGCAGTGAGAATCAGGGGGCGGCTGAAGCTTTCTTT,CASSENQGAAEAFF
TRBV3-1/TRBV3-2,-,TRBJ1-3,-,TGTGCCAGCAGCCAAGTTCAGCGTCGCGGTTCAGGAAACACCATATATTTT,CASSQVQRRGSGNTIYF
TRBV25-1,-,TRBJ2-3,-,TGTGCCAGCAGTGACCGGGTGGTGGGGCCAGATACGCAGTATTTT,CASSDRVVGPDTQYF
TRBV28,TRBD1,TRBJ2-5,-,TGTGCCAGCAGTCCGACAGGGGGCAGGGAGACCCAGTACTTC,CASSPTGGRETQYF
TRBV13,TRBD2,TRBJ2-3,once,TGTGCCAGCAGCTTCCGGTCGACTAGCGGGGGGCCGCTCACAGATACGCAGTATTTT,CASSFRSTSGGPLTDTQYF
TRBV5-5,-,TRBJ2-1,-,TGTGCCAGCAGCTTGGTCAGGGGTGGCGAGCAGTTCTTC,CASSLVRGGEQFF
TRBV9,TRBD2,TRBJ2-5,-,TGTGCCAGCAGCAGAATACTCCCTTTTAGCGGGGGGCGAGAGACCCAGTACTTC,CASSRILPFSGGRETQYF
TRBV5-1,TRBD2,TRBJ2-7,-,TGCGCCAGCAGCTTGGGACTAGCGGGGTACTACGAGCAGTACTTC,CASSLGLAGYYEQYF
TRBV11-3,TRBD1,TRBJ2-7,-,TGTGCCAGCAGCGCGAGGACAGGGGACCACGAGCAGTACTTC,CASSARTGDHEQYF
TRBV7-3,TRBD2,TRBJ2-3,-,TGTGCCAGCAGCTCCCGGACTAGCGGTCCCACAGATACGCAGTATTTT,CASSSRTSGPTDTQYF
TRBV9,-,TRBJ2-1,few,TGTGCCAGCAGCGTAGTTGGACACGGATCGTTTGAGCAGTTCTTC,CASSVVGHGSFEQFF
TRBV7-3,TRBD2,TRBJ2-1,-,TGTGCCAGCAGCTTAGGACTAGCAAATGAGCAGTTCTTC,CASSLGLANEQFF
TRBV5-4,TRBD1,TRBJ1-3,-,TGTGCCAGCAGTCCCTACGGGAGACAGGGTATCTCTGGAAACACCATATATTTT,CASSPYGRQGISGNTIYF
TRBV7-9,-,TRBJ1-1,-,TGTGCCAGCAGCCTAAGGCGGGGGAACACTGAAGCTTTCTTT,CASSLRRGNTEAFF
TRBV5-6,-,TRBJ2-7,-,TGTGCCTCGGCCCGACGAGCTACAGAGTTAGAGCAGTACTTC,CASARRATELEQYF
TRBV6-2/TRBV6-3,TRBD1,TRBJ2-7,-,TGTGCCAGCAGTTATTTGGACAGGGGATACGAGCAGTACTTC,CASSYLDRGYEQYF
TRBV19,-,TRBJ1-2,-,TGTGCCAGTAGTCCCCTGGCAGGCTATGGCTACACCTTC,CASSPLAGYGYTF
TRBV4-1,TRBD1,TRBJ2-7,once,TGCGCCAGCAGCCAAGAACCCTTGGACAGGGGGTACGAGCAGTACTTC,CASSQEPLDRGYEQYF
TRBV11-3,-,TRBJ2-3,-,TGTGCCAGCAGCTTAGATGGTCCACGGAGGGGAGCAGATACGCAGTATTTT,CASSLDGPRRGADTQYF
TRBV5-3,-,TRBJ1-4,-,TGTGCCAGAAGCTTGGATCGCAGTTGGGGAGGTCATGAAAAACTGTTTTTT,CARSLDRSWGGHEKLFF
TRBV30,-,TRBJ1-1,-,TGTGCCTGGGCCATTACGGGTGTGAACACTGAAGCTTTCTTT,CAWAITGVNTEAFF
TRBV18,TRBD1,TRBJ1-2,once,TGTGCCAGCTCACTAACAGGGGGCTATGGCTACACCTTC,CASSLTGGYGYTF
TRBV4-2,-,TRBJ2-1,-,TGTGCCAGCAGCCCCGGACTGGTTAGCTCCTACAATGAGCAGTTCTTC,CASSPGLVSSYNEQFF
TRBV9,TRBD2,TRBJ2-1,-,TGTGCCAGCAGCGTAAGAAGCGGGGGGGCCTACAATGAGCAGTTCTTC,CASSVRSGGAYNEQFF
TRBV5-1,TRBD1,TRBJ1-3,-,TGCGCCAGCAGCTGGGACAGCTCTGGAAACACCATATATTTT,CASSWDSSGNTIYF
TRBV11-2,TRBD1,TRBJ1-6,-,TGTGCCAGCAGCTTAGAACGGACAGGGGTAAACTCACCCCTCCACTTT,CASSLERTGVNSPLHF